A selection of T cell receptor beta chains follows, all from one sample in a study of T cell responses to AZD1222 COVID-19 vaccine. The repertoire was sequenced with immunoSEQ multiplex PCR; TCRdb's copy has only in-frame clones and lacks some. The sample records fewer than 150,000 clones, around 90% being singletons. Sample: peripheral blood, taken 28 days after the second AZD1222 dose. The receptors stem from an adult who received the AZD1222 COVID-19 vaccine. CDR3s include the opening cysteine and the closing phenylalanine or tryptophan. A D gene is named only where the DNA matches it firmly. Clone size is shown for a subset of rows, as once, few, many or a class of expanded clone.

j_gene | abundance | d_gene | v_gene | CDR3nt | CDR3aa
TRBJ2-5 | - | - | TRBV7-2 | TGTGCCAGCAGCTTAGGAGGGGGCGGAGGGGGTGAGACCCAGTACTTC | CASSLGGGGGGETQYF
TRBJ1-1 | - | - | TRBV10-2 | TGCGCCAGCAGTGAATGGGGGGACACTGAAGCTTTCTTT | CASSEWGDTEAFF
TRBJ1-5 | - | - | TRBV27 | TGTGCCAGCAGCCCGAGTGAGGGGGAGAGCAATCAGCCCCAGCATTTT | CASSPSEGESNQPQHF
TRBJ2-1 | - | TRBD1 | TRBV6-6 | TGTGCCAGCAGTTATCCGCCGGGACAGGGTCCAAATGAGCAGTTCTTC | CASSYPPGQGPNEQFF
TRBJ2-2 | few | - | TRBV18 | TGTGCCAGCTCACCACCGGCCACAGGATCTACCGGGGAGCTGTTTTTT | CASSPPATGSTGELFF
TRBJ2-7 | - | - | TRBV11-3 | TGTGCCAGCAGCCAGTCGGACGGCATCTACGAGCAGTACTTC | CASSQSDGIYEQYF
TRBJ1-4 | - | - | TRBV30 | TGTGCCTGGAGTGTAGCGGACCGTGAAAAACTGTTTTTT | CAWSVADREKLFF
TRBJ1-4 | - | - | TRBV5-5 | TGTGCCAGCAGCTCGCAGGGTTGGGAAAAACTGTTTTTT | CASSSQGWEKLFF
TRBJ1-1 | once | - | TRBV11-2 | TGTGCCAGCAGCTTAGGATCGTGGGGTGGAATGAACACTGAAGCTTTCTTT | CASSLGSWGGMNTEAFF
TRBJ2-5 | - | - | TRBV7-3 | TGTGCCAGCAGCTTAGGTTCTCCTGCGGAGACCCAGTACTTC | CASSLGSPAETQYF
TRBJ2-1 | - | TRBD2 | TRBV7-9 | TGTGCCAGCAGCCTGACTAGCTTCACGGACAATGAGCAGTTCTTC | CASSLTSFTDNEQFF
TRBJ1-4 | few | TRBD1 | TRBV4-1 | TGCGCCAGCAGCGACCCGACAGGGGCCAATGAAAAACTGTTTTTT | CASSDPTGANEKLFF
TRBJ1-2 | - | - | TRBV5-1 | TGCGCCAGCAGTTTAGGGGCCGGCTTAGACTATGGCTACACCTTC | CASSLGAGLDYGYTF
TRBJ1-6 | - | - | TRBV3-1/TRBV3-2 | TGTGCCAGCAGCCAAGTTGAGGGATCACCCCTCCACTTT | CASSQVEGSPLHF
TRBJ1-1 | - | - | TRBV6-7 | TGTGCCAGCAGTTCCTACAGGGAAGCTTTCTTT | CASSSYREAFF
TRBJ1-3 | - | - | TRBV10-3 | TGTGCCATCAGTGAGTCAGGGAATGGAAACACCATATATTTT | CAISESGNGNTIYF
TRBJ1-1 | - | - | TRBV5-1 | TGCGCCAGCAGCCTTTACCGGGACCAGGGGACTGAAGCTTTCTTT | CASSLYRDQGTEAFF
TRBJ1-1 | - | - | TRBV6-5 | TGTGCCACCCAAACAGGGAACACTGAAGCTTTCTTT | CATQTGNTEAFF
TRBJ2-7 | - | TRBD2 | TRBV7-8 | TGTGCCAGCAGCCCCGGGACTAGCGGCTACGAGCAGTACTTC | CASSPGTSGYEQYF
TRBJ2-7 | - | - | TRBV4-2 | TGTGCCAGCAGCCAAGATAGTGTCTACGAGCAGTACTTC | CASSQDSVYEQYF
TRBJ2-7 | - | - | TRBV11-3 | TGTGCCAGCAGCTTAGGGGGCCCAGGTGGGTACGAGCAGTACTTC | CASSLGGPGGYEQYF
TRBJ2-5 | - | TRBD2 | TRBV3-1/TRBV3-2 | TGTGCCAGCAGCTCGACTAGCGGGGGGGGAGAGACCCAGTACTTC | CASSSTSGGGETQYF
TRBJ2-1 | - | TRBD2 | TRBV3-1/TRBV3-2 | TGTGCCAGCAGCCAAGATCTGGGCACCCGGGGGGTATTTGAGCAGTTCTTC | CASSQDLGTRGVFEQFF
TRBJ1-2 | once | TRBD1 | TRBV4-3 | TGCGCCAGCAGCCTCTATAGGACAGGGGGCCCTGGCTACACCTTC | CASSLYRTGGPGYTF
TRBJ1-1 | - | - | TRBV6-5 | TGTGCCAGCAGTCACGGGGACCGAGAAGCTTTCTTT | CASSHGDREAFF
TRBJ2-1 | few | TRBD2 | TRBV14 | TGTGCCAGCAGCCTACTAGCGGGAGGCTTCTACAATGAGCAGTTCTTC | CASSLLAGGFYNEQFF
TRBJ1-2 | - | - | TRBV7-9 | TGTGCCAGCAGCTTAGCGCAGGTTGACTATGGCTACACCTTC | CASSLAQVDYGYTF
TRBJ2-1 | - | - | TRBV7-2 | TGTGCCAGCAACCTGGGGGGCTATTCCTACAATGAGCAGTTCTTC | CASNLGGYSYNEQFF